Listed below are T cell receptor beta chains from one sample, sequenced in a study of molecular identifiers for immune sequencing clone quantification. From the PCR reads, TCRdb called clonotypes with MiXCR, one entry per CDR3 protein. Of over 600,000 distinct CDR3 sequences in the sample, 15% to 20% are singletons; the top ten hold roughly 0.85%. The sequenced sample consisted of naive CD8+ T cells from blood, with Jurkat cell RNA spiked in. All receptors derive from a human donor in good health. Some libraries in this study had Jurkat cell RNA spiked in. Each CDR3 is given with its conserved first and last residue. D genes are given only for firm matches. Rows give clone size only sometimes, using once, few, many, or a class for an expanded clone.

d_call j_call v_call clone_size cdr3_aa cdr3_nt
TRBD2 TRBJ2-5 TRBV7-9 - CASSTYFRRGGQETQYF TGTGCCAGCAGCACCTACTTTAGGCGGGGGGGCCAAGAGACCCAGTACTTC
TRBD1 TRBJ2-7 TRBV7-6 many CASSPHPGQNAYEQYF TGTGCCAGCAGCCCGCACCCGGGACAGAATGCCTACGAGCAGTACTTC
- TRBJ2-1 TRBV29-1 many CSVVLAEGNEQFF TGCAGCGTTGTTCTTGCCGAAGGCAATGAGCAGTTCTTC
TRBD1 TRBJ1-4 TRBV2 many CASSYPPSTGPGNEKLFF TGTGCCAGCAGTTACCCCCCCTCGACAGGGCCGGGTAATGAAAAACTGTTTTTT
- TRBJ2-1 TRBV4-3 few CASSQVLQGGEQFF TGCGCCAGCAGCCAAGTTCTTCAGGGGGGTGAGCAGTTCTTC
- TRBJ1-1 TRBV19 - CASSIRETLHTEAFF TGTGCCAGTAGTATTAGGGAGACACTACACACTGAAGCTTTCTTT
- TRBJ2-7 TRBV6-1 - CASRTDTLEQYF TGTGCCAGCAGGACCGATACCCTCGAGCAGTACTTC
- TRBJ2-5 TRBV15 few CATSTPPTGRETQYF TGTGCCACCAGCACACCACCCACGGGGAGAGAGACCCAGTACTTC
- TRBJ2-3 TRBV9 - CASSVSRDDSTDTQYF TGTGCCAGCAGCGTCTCTCGCGATGATAGCACAGATACGCAGTATTTT
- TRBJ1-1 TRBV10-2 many CASKDGSGDTEAFF TGCGCCAGCAAGGACGGGTCTGGGGACACTGAAGCTTTCTTT
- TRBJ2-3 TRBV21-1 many CASSKEGGTQYF TGTGCCAGCAGCAAAGAGGGGGGTACGCAGTATTTT
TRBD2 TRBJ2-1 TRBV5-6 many CASSLLAGLDDEQFF TGTGCCAGCAGCTTGTTAGCGGGTCTGGACGATGAGCAGTTCTTC
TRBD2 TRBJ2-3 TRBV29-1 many CSVVLAGELVTDTQYF TGCAGCGTTGTACTAGCGGGAGAATTGGTCACAGATACGCAGTATTTT
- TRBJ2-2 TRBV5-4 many CASRAHTRPTGELFF TGTGCCAGCCGGGCGCACACACGACCCACCGGGGAGCTGTTTTTT
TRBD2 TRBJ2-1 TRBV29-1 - CSVTGLADRSYNEQFF TGCAGCGTTACGGGACTAGCGGATCGCTCCTACAATGAGCAGTTCTTC
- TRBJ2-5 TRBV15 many CATSSQKRETQYF TGTGCCACCAGCAGTCAGAAAAGAGAGACCCAGTACTTC
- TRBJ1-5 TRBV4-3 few CTSSQDGGGNQPQHF TGCACCAGCAGCCAAGATGGAGGGGGGAATCAGCCCCAGCATTTT
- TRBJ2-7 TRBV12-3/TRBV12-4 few CASSPSTQGTYEQYF TGTGCCAGCAGCCCAAGTACCCAGGGCACCTACGAGCAGTACTTC